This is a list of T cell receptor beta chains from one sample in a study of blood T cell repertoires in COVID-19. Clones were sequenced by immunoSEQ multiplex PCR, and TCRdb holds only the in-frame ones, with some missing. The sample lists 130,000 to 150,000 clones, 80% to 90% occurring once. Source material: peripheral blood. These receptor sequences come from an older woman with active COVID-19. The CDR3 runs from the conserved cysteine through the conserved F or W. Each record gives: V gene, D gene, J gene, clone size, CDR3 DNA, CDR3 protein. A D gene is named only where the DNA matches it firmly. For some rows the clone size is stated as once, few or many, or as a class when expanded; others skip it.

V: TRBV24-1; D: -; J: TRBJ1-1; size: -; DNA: TGTGCCACCAGTGATTTGGACCCGGGGGGCCCTTTCTTT; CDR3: CATSDLDPGGPFF
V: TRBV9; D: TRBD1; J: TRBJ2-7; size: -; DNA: TGTGCCAGCAGCGTTGGGACAGGCACCTACGAGCAGTACTTC; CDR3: CASSVGTGTYEQYF
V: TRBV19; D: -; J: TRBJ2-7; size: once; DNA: TGTGCCAGTAGTAAGGGGACCTACGAGCAGTACTTC; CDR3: CASSKGTYEQYF
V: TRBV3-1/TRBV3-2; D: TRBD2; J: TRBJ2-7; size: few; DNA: TGTGCCAGCAGCCGGGGGGGCTACGAGCAGTACTTC; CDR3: CASSRGGYEQYF
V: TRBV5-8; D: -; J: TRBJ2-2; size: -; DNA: TGTGCCAGCAGCTTGGGGACACCCTCCCCGAACACCGGGGAGCTGTTTTTT; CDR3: CASSLGTPSPNTGELFF
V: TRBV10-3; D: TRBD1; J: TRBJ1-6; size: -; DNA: TGTGCCATCAGTGACAGGGGGGATAATTCACCCCTCCACTTT; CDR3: CAISDRGDNSPLHF
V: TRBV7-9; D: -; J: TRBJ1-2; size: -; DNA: TGTGCCAGCAGCTCGACAGCGTCTGGCTACACCTTC; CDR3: CASSSTASGYTF
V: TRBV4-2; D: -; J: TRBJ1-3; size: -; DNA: TGTGCCAGCAGCCAAGTCGCGGAGGGCTTCTCTGGAAACACCATATATTTT; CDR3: CASSQVAEGFSGNTIYF
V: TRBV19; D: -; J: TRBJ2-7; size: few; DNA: TGTGCCACCAAACCGGGACTGGACTCCTACGAGCAGTACTTC; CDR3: CATKPGLDSYEQYF
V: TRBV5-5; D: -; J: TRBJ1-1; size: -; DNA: TGTGCCAGCAGCTCCCCGAGGGGGACCACTGAAGCTTTCTTT; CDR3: CASSSPRGTTEAFF
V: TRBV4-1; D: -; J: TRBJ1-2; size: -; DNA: TGCGCCAGCAGCCAAGATCCGACAGGCGGGAACTATGGCTACACCTTC; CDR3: CASSQDPTGGNYGYTF
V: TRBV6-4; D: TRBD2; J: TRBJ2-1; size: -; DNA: TGTGCCAGCACCTTACTAGCGGGATCCTACAATGAGCAGTTCTTC; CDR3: CASTLLAGSYNEQFF
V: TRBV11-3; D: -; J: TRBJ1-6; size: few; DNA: TGTGCCAGCAGCTTAGAAGTCGGTTCACCCCTCCACTTT; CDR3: CASSLEVGSPLHF
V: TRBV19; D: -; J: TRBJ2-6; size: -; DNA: TGTGCCAGTAGTATCCAACAGGGTACCTCTGGGGCCAACGTCCTGACTTTC; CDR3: CASSIQQGTSGANVLTF
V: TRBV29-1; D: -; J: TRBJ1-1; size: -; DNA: TGCAGCGTAGAGGTCTACACTGAAGCTTTCTTT; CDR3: CSVEVYTEAFF
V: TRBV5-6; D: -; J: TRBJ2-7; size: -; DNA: TGTGCCAGCAGTCGCCGGGGATTAACCCTACACGAGCAGTACTTC; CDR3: CASSRRGLTLHEQYF
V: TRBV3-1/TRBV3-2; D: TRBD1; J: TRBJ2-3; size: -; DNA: TGTGCCAGCAGCCAAGTGACAGGGGCTAGCACAGATACGCAGTATTTT; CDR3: CASSQVTGASTDTQYF
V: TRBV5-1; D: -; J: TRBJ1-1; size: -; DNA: TGCGCCAGCACGGCGGGTTCGATGAACACTGAAGCTTTCTTT; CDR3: CASTAGSMNTEAFF
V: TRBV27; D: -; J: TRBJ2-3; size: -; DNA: TGTGCCAGCAGTCCCACCTACACAGATACGCAGTATTTT; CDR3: CASSPTYTDTQYF
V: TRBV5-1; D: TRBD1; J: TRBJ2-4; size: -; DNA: TGCGCCAGCAGCTTGGGGGACAGGCTAAACATTCAGTACTTC; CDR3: CASSLGDRLNIQYF
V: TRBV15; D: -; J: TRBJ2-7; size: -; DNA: TGTGCCACCAGCAGAGAACAGGCCTCGAGGAACGAGCAGTACTTC; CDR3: CATSREQASRNEQYF
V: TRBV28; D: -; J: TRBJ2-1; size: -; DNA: TGTGCCAGCAACCGGGACGGACGGAGGGGTGAGCAGTTCTTC; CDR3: CASNRDGRRGEQFF
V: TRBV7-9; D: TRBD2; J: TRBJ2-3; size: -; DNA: TGTGCCAGCAGCATTACCGGGACTAGCGGCCCCACAGATACGCAGTATTTT; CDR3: CASSITGTSGPTDTQYF
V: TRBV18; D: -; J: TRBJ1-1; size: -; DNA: TGTGCCAGCTCACCAAACGGTAACACTGAAGCTTTCTTT; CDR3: CASSPNGNTEAFF
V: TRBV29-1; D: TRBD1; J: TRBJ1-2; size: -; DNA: TGCAGCGCCAGACAGGGGGCCAGCTATGGCTACACCTTC; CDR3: CSARQGASYGYTF
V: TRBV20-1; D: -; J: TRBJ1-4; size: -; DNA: TGCAGTGCTAGTAAGGGCGGGGCTAATGAAAAACTGTTTTTT; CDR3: CSASKGGANEKLFF
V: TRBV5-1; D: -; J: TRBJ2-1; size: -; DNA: TGCGCCAGCAGCTTCGCGGCAGACTACAATGAGCAGTTCTTC; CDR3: CASSFAADYNEQFF
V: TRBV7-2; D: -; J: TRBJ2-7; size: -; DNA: TGTGCCAGCAGCCCTGCGTACGAGCAGTACTTC; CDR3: CASSPAYEQYF
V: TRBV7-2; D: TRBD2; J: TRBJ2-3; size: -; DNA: TGTGCCAGCAGCTTAGTAGGGACTAGCGGGAGCACAGATACGCAGTATTTT; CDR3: CASSLVGTSGSTDTQYF
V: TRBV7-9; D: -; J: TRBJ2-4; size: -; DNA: TGTGCCAGCAGCTTATTTCGAGGGAATATTGACCACAAAAACATTCAGTACTTC; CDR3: CASSLFRGNIDHKNIQYF
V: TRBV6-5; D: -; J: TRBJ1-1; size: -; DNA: TGTGCCAGCAGTTCCCCCCTGGGGGGGGGAGCTTTCTTT; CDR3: CASSSPLGGGAFF
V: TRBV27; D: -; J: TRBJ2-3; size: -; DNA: TGTGCCAGCAGTCCAAGAGCTCGAGGAACAGATACGCAGTATTTT; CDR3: CASSPRARGTDTQYF
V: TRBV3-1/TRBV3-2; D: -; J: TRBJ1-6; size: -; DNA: TGTGCCAGCAGTTCACGACAGAATGGTTCACCCCTCCACTTT; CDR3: CASSSRQNGSPLHF
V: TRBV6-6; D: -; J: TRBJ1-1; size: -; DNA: TGTGCCAGCAGTTTTTCCTCATCGGGTGGCACTGAAGCTTTCTTT; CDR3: CASSFSSSGGTEAFF
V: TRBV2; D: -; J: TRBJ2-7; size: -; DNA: TGTGCCAGCAGTGGGGGCAAATCCTACGAGCAGTACTTC; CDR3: CASSGGKSYEQYF
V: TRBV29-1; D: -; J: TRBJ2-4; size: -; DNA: TGCAGCGTTGAACCCAGGGGCGGAAACATTCAGTACTTC; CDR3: CSVEPRGGNIQYF
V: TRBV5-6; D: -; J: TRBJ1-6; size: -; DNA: TGTGCCAGCAGCCATCGACTAAATACTGATTACTATAATTCACCCCTCCACTTT; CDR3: CASSHRLNTDYYNSPLHF
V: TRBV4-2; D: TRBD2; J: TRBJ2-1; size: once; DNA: TGTGCCAGCAGCCAAGAGAAGGCGGGAGGGCCCCATGAGCAGTTCTTC; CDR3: CASSQEKAGGPHEQFF
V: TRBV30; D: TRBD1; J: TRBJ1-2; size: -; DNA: TGTGCCTGGAGTCTCGACAGGGGGCAGGGTGGCTACACCTTC; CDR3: CAWSLDRGQGGYTF
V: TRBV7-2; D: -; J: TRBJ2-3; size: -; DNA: TGTGCCAGCAGCTTAGCGGGCCTCCGCACAGATACGCAGTATTTT; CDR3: CASSLAGLRTDTQYF
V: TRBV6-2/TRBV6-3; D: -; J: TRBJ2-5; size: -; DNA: TGTGCCAGCAGTCCAAAAGAGACCCAGTACTTC; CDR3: CASSPKETQYF
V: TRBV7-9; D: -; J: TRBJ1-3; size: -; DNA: TGTGCCAGCAGGATGTACAGGAGCTCTGGAAACACCATATATTTT; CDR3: CASRMYRSSGNTIYF
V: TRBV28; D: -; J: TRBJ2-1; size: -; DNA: TGTGCCAGCCGTTGGCCGGGTTCCGGTGGTGAGCAGTTCTTC; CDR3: CASRWPGSGGEQFF
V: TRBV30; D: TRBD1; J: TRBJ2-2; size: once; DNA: TGTGCCTGGAGTGTACTAGGACAGGGGGTCACCGGGGAGCTGTTTTTT; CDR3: CAWSVLGQGVTGELFF
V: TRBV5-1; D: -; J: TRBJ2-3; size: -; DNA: TGCGCCAGCAGCTTTGGCCAGTTTAAGGGGGCAGATACGCAGTATTTT; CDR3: CASSFGQFKGADTQYF
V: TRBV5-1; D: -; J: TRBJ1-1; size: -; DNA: TGCGCCAGCGCTGAGGAAACTATAACGGGTGAAGCTTTCTTT; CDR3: CASAEETITGEAFF
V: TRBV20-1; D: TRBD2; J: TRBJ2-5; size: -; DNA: TGCAGTGCTAGTCCTATTAGGCGGGAGGGTGTGGAGACCCAGTACTTC; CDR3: CSASPIRREGVETQYF
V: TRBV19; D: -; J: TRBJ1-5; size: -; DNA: TGTGCCAGTAGTATTCGCGATAGCAATCAGCCCCAGCATTTT; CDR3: CASSIRDSNQPQHF
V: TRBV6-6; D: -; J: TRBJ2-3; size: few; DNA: TGTGCCAGCAGTTACGAGGGTAGAAGAGATACGCAGTATTTT; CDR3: CASSYEGRRDTQYF
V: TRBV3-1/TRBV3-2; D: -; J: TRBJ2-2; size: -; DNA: TGTGCCAGCAGTCTAGAACACACCGGGGAGCTGTTTTTT; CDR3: CASSLEHTGELFF
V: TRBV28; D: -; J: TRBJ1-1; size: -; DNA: TGTGCCAGCGGGAGTGTGATGATGAACACTGAAGCTTTCTTT; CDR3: CASGSVMMNTEAFF
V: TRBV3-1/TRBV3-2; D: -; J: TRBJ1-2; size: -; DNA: TGTGCCAGCAGCCAATGGCGGCAGTTTAACTATGGCTACACCTTC; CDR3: CASSQWRQFNYGYTF
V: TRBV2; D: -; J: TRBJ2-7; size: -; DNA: TGTGCCAGCAGTGAGGGGTCCATCCCTAGCCACGAGCAGTACTTC; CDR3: CASSEGSIPSHEQYF
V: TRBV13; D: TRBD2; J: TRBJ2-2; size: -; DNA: TGTGCCAGCAGCCCAGAGGGTCTAGCGGATACCGGGGAGCTGTTTTTT; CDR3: CASSPEGLADTGELFF
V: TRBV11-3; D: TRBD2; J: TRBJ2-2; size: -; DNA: TGTGCCAGCAGCCCAGGACTAGCGGACACCGGGGAGCTGTTTTTT; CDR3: CASSPGLADTGELFF
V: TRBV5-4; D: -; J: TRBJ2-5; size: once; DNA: TGTGCCAGCAGCTTGGACCGGACAAGGGGGTTCCAAGAGACCCAGTACTTC; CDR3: CASSLDRTRGFQETQYF